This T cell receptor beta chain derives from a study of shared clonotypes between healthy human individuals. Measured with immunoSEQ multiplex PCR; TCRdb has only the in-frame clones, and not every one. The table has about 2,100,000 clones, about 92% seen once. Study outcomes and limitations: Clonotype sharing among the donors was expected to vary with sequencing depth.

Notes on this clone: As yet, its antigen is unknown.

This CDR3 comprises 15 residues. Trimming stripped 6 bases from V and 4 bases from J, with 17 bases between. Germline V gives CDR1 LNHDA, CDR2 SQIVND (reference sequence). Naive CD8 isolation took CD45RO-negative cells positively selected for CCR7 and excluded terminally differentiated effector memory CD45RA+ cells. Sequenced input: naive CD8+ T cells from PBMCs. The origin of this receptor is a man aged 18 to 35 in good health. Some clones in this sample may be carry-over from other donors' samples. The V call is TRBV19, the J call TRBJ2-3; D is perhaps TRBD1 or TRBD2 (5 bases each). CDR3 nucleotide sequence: TGTGCCAGTAGGTCTAGGGGCTCCGGGGCAGATACGCAGTATTTT. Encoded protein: CASRSRGSGADTQYF.